A single sample is the source of the 12 T cell receptor beta chains below, sequenced in a study of T-cell reconstitution after alpha-beta-depleted transplantation in children. Study results and limitations: In patients about two months after transplant, alpha-beta T cells reportedly arose from several hundred expanded graft clones.

No antigen is known for these receptors. TCRbeta library construction was performed incorporating unique molecular identifiers. TCRdb re-analysed the PCR reads in MiXCR, keeping a single row per CDR3 protein. This table holds roughly 30,000 distinct CDR3 sequences, approximately 6.5% found once. The specimen was peripheral blood, collected 60 days after TCRalphabeta/CD19-depleted stem cell transplant. The receptors derive from a child younger than two who had a stem cell transplant for acute myeloid leukemia, so the T cells may come from the graft donor.

This clonotype was observed at least ten times. The V call is TRBV4-3, the J call TRBJ2-5; D may match TRBD1 or TRBD2 (5 bases each). Trimming shortened V by 0 bases and J by 5 bases, and 16 bases separated the two germline ends. The CDR3 consists of 16 residues. CDR1 and CDR2 from the germline V gene are LGHNA and YSLEER. The CDR3 loop is CASSQDERGIAETQYF. In DNA, the CDR3 is TGCGCCAGCAGCCAAGACGAGAGGGGCATAGCGGAGACCCAGTACTTC.

This clonotype appeared many times. V is TRBV11-1 and J is TRBJ2-7; 9 nucleotides align to TRBD2. Per the germline V gene, CDR1 is SGHAT and CDR2 is FQDESV (reference sequence). This CDR3 contains 14 residues. The V gene end was trimmed by 3 bases and the J gene end by 2 bases; junction bases not matched to a gene: 2. DNA for the CDR3: TGTGCCAGCAGCTTTAGCGGGAGTACCTACGAGCAGTACTTC. It encodes CASSFSGSTYEQYF.

There are many counts of this clonotype. The chain carries TRBV28 and TRBJ2-3, with D hard to call. Germline values: CDR1 MDHEN, CDR2 SYDVKM. This CDR3 contains 11 residues. The ends were cut back, 3 bases at V and 7 bases at J, with 5 bases in the middle. The CDR3 DNA sequence: TGTGCCAGCAGTTTGGGCTATACGCAGTATTTT. This encodes CASSLGYTQYF.

This clonotype has at least ten counts. This chain joins TRBV6-5 and TRBJ2-5; D possibly corresponds to TRBD2 (6 bases). The germline V gene has CDR1 MNHEY and CDR2 SVGAGI. This CDR3 spans 14 amino acids. Trimming stripped 0 bases from V and 4 bases from J, with 9 bases between. CDR3 residues: CASSYSGTPETQYF. In nucleotides, the CDR3 is TGTGCCAGCAGTTACTCGGGGACTCCAGAGACCCAGTACTTC.

This clonotype was counted ten times or more. The chain couples TRBV14 to TRBJ2-2; TRBD1 agrees at 9 bases. The CDR3 length is 14 residues. Per the germline V gene, CDR1 is SGHDN and CDR2 is FVKESK. V dropped 5 bases and J dropped 7; count of bases not matched to a gene: 5. The CDR3 sequence is CASSADRGGGELFF. The CDR3, as DNA: TGTGCCAGCAGCGCGGACAGGGGTGGCGGGGAGCTGTTTTTT.

At least ten counts were recorded for this clonotype. The chain has TRBV24-1 and TRBJ2-1; TRBD1 agrees at 7 bases. The germline CDR1 and CDR2 sequences are KGHDR and SFDVKD. This CDR3 region has 15 residues. Trimming at V came to 6 bases and at J to 6 bases, leaving 10 bases not matched to a gene. CDR3 sequence reads: CATSRQGNSANEQFF. The CDR3 region has the DNA TGTGCCACCAGTAGACAGGGAAACAGTGCCAATGAGCAGTTCTTC.

This clonotype came up many times. V and J are TRBV12-3 or TRBV12-4 and TRBJ2-1; 8 bases line up with TRBD2. V lost 1 base to trimming and J lost 3 bases; unmatched junction nucleotides: 5. The length of the CDR3 is 16 residues. In DNA form, the CDR3 reads TGTGCCAGCAGTTTAGGGGTTAGCGGGATCTACAATGAGCAGTTCTTC. Translation gives CASSLGVSGIYNEQFF.

This clonotype was observed at least ten times. V gene TRBV28 combines with J gene TRBJ2-7; 8 nucleotides align to TRBD2. The CDR3 extends over 17 amino acids. Germline V gene data show CDR1 as MDHEN and CDR2 as SYDVKM. With V trimmed by 1 base and J by 6 bases, 14 bases remained unmatched. For the CDR3, the DNA is TGTGCCAGCAGTTTATATCCCCCCGACGGGAGGGCCGGCGAGCAGTACTTC. The encoded protein is CASSLYPPDGRAGEQYF.

Ten or more counts support this clonotype. V gene TRBV5-1 combines with J gene TRBJ2-3, with 7 bases lining up with TRBD1. The CDR3 length is 16 residues. Germline V lookup: CDR1 SGHRS, CDR2 YFSETQ. The J segment lost 3 bases and the V segment lost 3 bases, leaving 10 bases of the junction unmatched. CDR3 protein: CASSSKLDRLTDTQYF. CDR3 nucleotide sequence: TGCGCCAGCAGCTCGAAATTGGACAGGTTAACAGATACGCAGTATTTT.

This clonotype was counted at least ten times. The CDR3: CASSHGSRSYEQYF. The CDR3 DNA reads TGTGCCAGCAGTCACGGGTCGCGGAGCTACGAGCAGTACTTC. The V gene is TRBV6-2 or TRBV6-3, the J gene TRBJ2-7, with D unclear. The CDR3 length is 14 residues. Looked up from germline, CDR1 is MNHEY and CDR2 is SVGEGT. The ends were cut back, 5 bases at V and 3 bases at J, with 14 bases in the middle.

This clonotype is medium-sized within its sample. V and J are TRBV6-5 and TRBJ1-2; 9 positions agree with TRBD1. CDR1 is MNHEY and CDR2 is SVGAGI in the germline V gene. The CDR3 covers 16 residues. The junction had 4 bases not matched to a gene; V was cut back by 2 bases and J by 0 bases. DNA of the CDR3: TGTGCCAGCAGTTACGACAGGGGGTCTACTAACTATGGCTACACCTTC. Its translation is CASSYDRGSTNYGYTF.

This clonotype was counted many times. The chain joins TRBV28 to TRBJ2-5; TRBD1 aligns across 9 bases. The CDR3 extends over 15 amino acids. Germline V CDR1 and CDR2: MDHEN, SYDVKM. J lost 5 bases, V lost 4 bases, and 8 bases had no gene match. CDR3 residues: CASSSPQGAGETQYF. The CDR3, as DNA: TGTGCCAGCAGTTCGCCACAGGGGGCCGGGGAGACCCAGTACTTC.